The 32 T cell receptor beta chains below come from one sample, sequenced in a study of CD8+ T cells in alopecia areata. Sequencing used cDNA as its template, made by extracting RNA and reverse transcribing it. Some clones are missing from TCRdb's copy, which holds only in-frame ones; the method was immunoSEQ multiplex PCR. The sample yields about 190,000 clones, 45% to 75% seen once. Treatment specified: oral pan-JAK inhibitor, 5-10 mg twice daily. Here the sequenced sample was CD4+ T cells sorted from blood, taken at week 4, from a patient treated with tofacitinib. Every receptor here comes from a human donor with alopecia areata.

This clone has only one observation. The chain recombines TRBV7-8 with TRBJ2-7; TRBD1 matches at 9 bases. With V trimmed by 4 bases and J by 9 bases, 7 bases remained unmatched. Germline V gene sequence: CDR1 SGHVS, CDR2 FQNEAQ. This CDR3 spans 13 amino acids. CDR3 residues: CASSWTGEGTQYF. CDR3 DNA sequence: TGTGCCAGCAGCTGGACAGGGGAAGGAACGCAGTACTTC. The whole variable domain, filled in from reference TRBV7-8 and TRBJ2-7, reads GAGVSQSPRYKVAKRGQDVALRCDPISGHVSLFWYQQALGQGPEFLTYFQNEAQLDKSGLPSDRFFAERPEGSVSTLKIQRTQQEDSAVYLCASSWTGEGTQYFGPGTRLTVT.

V and J are TRBV29-1 and TRBJ2-3, with 13 bases identical to TRBD2. Germline V gene data show CDR1 as SQVTM and CDR2 as ANQGSEA. V lost 7 bases and J lost 2; bases outside the gene matches: 3. This CDR3 has 14 amino acids. The CDR3 region has the DNA TGCAGCGGGACTAGCGGGAGCTTCACAGATACGCAGTATTTT. This encodes CSGTSGSFTDTQYF.

CDR3 in amino acids: CASSLGSLGTGELFF. CDR3 nucleotides: TGCGCCAGCAGCTTGGGGAGCCTCGGCACCGGGGAGCTGTTTTTT. V usage is TRBV5-1 and J usage is TRBJ2-2; D is unclear. V was pared by 0 bases and J by 4 bases, with 10 bases between. The CDR3 covers 15 residues. The germline V gene has CDR1 SGHRS and CDR2 YFSETQ.

This clone was observed a few times. The rearrangement links TRBV5-1 to TRBJ2-5; D not resolved. The germline V gene encodes CDR1 SGHRS and CDR2 YFSETQ. V was trimmed by 4 bases and J by 2 bases, leaving 3 bases between them. The CDR3 is 11 amino acids. Here the CDR3 DNA reads TGCGCCAGCAGCCCACAAGAGACCCAGTACTTC. It specifies CASSPQETQYF. Using reference TRBV5-1 and TRBJ2-5 for the parts outside the CDR3, the full variable domain is KAGVTQTPRYLIKTRGQQVTLSCSPISGHRSVSWYQQTPGQGLQFLFEYFSETQRNKGNFPGRFSGRQFSNSRSEMNVSTLELGDSALYLCASSPQETQYFGPGTRLLVL.

The V call is TRBV4-3, the J call TRBJ1-5; a weak D match, TRBD1 (5 bases). CDR1 and CDR2 (germline): LGHNA, YSLEER. V was shortened by 0 bases and J by 4 bases, with 16 bases between the two germline ends. The CDR3 has 17 amino acids. The CDR3 DNA reads TGCGCCAGCAGCCAAGAACGTACGGTTGGGGGAAATCAGCCCCAGCATTTT. Translation: CASSQERTVGGNQPQHF.

The V and J genes are TRBV29-1 and TRBJ2-5, with D unclear. V dropped 6 bases and J dropped 3 bases, with 8 bases sitting between them. The CDR3 contains 11 residues. CDR1 and CDR2 from the germline V gene are SQVTM and ANQGSEA. CDR3 amino acids: CSVVMEETQYF. The CDR3 region has the DNA TGCAGCGTGGTAATGGAAGAGACCCAGTACTTC.

This chain connects TRBV30 to TRBJ2-7; D is undetermined. V shed 0 bases and J shed 2 bases, with 8 bases lying between them. In germline, CDR1 is GTSNPN, CDR2 SVGIG (reference sequence). The CDR3 has 13 amino acids. The CDR3 region is CAWSVYGTYEQYF. CDR3 coding DNA: TGTGCCTGGAGTGTCTACGGCACCTACGAGCAGTACTTC. The variable domain in full, completed from reference TRBV30 and TRBJ2-7, reads SQTIHQWPATLVQPVGSPLSLECTVEGTSNPNLYWYRQAAGRGLQLLFYSVGIGQISSEVPQNLSASRPQDRQFILSSKKLLLSDSGFYLCAWSVYGTYEQYFGPGTRLTVT.

The CDR3 here is CASRLGLAEAYEQYF. CDR3 bases: TGTGCCAGTCGCTTGGGACTAGCGGAAGCCTACGAGCAGTACTTC. The rearrangement joins TRBV6-5 to TRBJ2-7; 11 bases agree with TRBD2. CDR1 is MNHEY, CDR2 SVGAGI, per germline. This CDR3 region has 15 residues. J gave up 2 bases and V 9 bases, and 9 bases lay outside the gene matches.

In this sample, this clone turned up a few times. V is TRBV6-6 and J is TRBJ1-2, with no clear D. V was pared by 4 bases and J by 4 bases, with 13 bases between. The CDR3 length is 14 residues. Germline V gene lookup returns CDR1 MNHNY and CDR2 SVGAGI (reference sequence). The CDR3 nucleotides read TGTGCCAGCAGTTTCGAGGGAATAGGCTATGGCTACACCTTC. The encoded protein is CASSFEGIGYGYTF.

This clone came up many times. The chain couples TRBV9 to TRBJ1-2, with D tentatively TRBD1 (5 bases). The germline CDR1 and CDR2 sequences are SGDLS and YYNGEE. The ends were cut back, 6 bases at V and 4 bases at J, with 19 bases in the middle. This CDR3 is built from 15 residues. The CDR3 here is CASTQYTSGPYGYTF. CDR3 DNA sequence: TGTGCCAGCACCCAGTATACCTCAGGGCCCTATGGCTACACCTTC.

This sequence joins TRBV30 and TRBJ2-7; TRBD1 aligns across 8 bases. The trim removed 8 bases at V and 3 bases at J, leaving 18 bases unmatched. Germline V gene data show CDR1 as GTSNPN and CDR2 as SVGIG (reference sequence). CDR3 size: 16 residues. The CDR3 here is CAGRQRFGTGSYEQYF. The CDR3 DNA is TGTGCCGGACGGCAAAGGTTCGGGACAGGCAGCTACGAGCAGTACTTC.

This clone was recorded a few times. V and J are TRBV19 and TRBJ1-2, with a tentative D call TRBD1 (6 bases). V was clipped by 4 bases and J by 7 bases, with 10 bases between them. This CDR3 is built from 12 residues. The germline gives CDR1 LNHDA, CDR2 SQIVND (reference sequence). The CDR3 DNA is TGTGCCAGTAGTAACGGGGGCGGTGGCTACACCTTC. This gives the protein CASSNGGGGYTF.

The gene calls are TRBV6-5 and TRBJ1-3; D not certain. CDR3 length equals 14 residues. V lost 6 bases and J lost 0, with 9 bases in between. Germline-derived CDR1 and CDR2 are MNHEY and SVGAGI. The CDR3 DNA reads TGTGCCAGCAGCGATGGGTTCTCTGGAAACACCATATATTTT. As protein: CASSDGFSGNTIYF.

The chain couples TRBV30 to TRBJ2-7, with D possibly TRBD2 on 5 matching bases. From germline, CDR1 is GTSNPN and CDR2 SVGIG (reference sequence). This CDR3 contains 13 residues. Trimming left V 0 bases short and J 6 bases short, with 12 bases between. The CDR3 protein is CAWSVHSRAEQYF. The CDR3 DNA follows: TGTGCCTGGAGTGTACACTCGAGGGCCGAGCAGTACTTC. Full variable domain (rest looked up from reference TRBV30 and TRBJ2-7): SQTIHQWPATLVQPVGSPLSLECTVEGTSNPNLYWYRQAAGRGLQLLFYSVGIGQISSEVPQNLSASRPQDRQFILSSKKLLLSDSGFYLCAWSVHSRAEQYFGPGTRLTVT.

This sequence joins TRBV5-1 and TRBJ2-5; D remains ambiguous. Germline V gene sequence: CDR1 SGHRS, CDR2 YFSETQ. The CDR3 consists of 13 residues. The V and J ends lost 4 bases and 1 base respectively, with 8 bases between them. The CDR3 DNA reads TGCGCCAGCAGCCGGAACTTCCAAGAGACCCAGTACTTC. This codes for CASSRNFQETQYF.

This chain links TRBV5-4 with TRBJ2-7; D remains unclear. The V and J ends lost 1 base and 7 bases respectively, with 12 bases between them. The CDR3 covers 13 residues. From germline, CDR1 is SGHNT and CDR2 YYREEE (reference sequence). CDR3 sequence reads: CASSLSAAGEQYF. The CDR3 DNA follows: TGTGCCAGCAGCTTGTCGGCGGCAGGTGAGCAGTACTTC.

This clone came up a few times. The V gene is TRBV19, the J gene TRBJ1-2; no definite D call. CDR3 length: 14 amino acids. Trimming pared 3 bases from V and 3 bases from J, leaving 11 bases between. Germline V lookup: CDR1 LNHDA, CDR2 SQIVND (reference sequence). The CDR3 reads CASSITSGHYGYTF. The CDR3 coding sequence is TGTGCCAGTAGTATTACGTCTGGGCACTATGGCTACACCTTC.

The CDR3 nucleotides read TGTGCCACCAGCAGAGATTTTGCGGGAGGCCCAGATACGCAGTATTTT. Protein sequence: CATSRDFAGGPDTQYF. The chain combines TRBV15 with TRBJ2-3; 8 nucleotides line up with TRBD2. This CDR3 has 16 amino acids. V lost 0 bases, J lost 4 bases, and 6 bases stayed unmatched. Germline V gives CDR1 LNHNV, CDR2 YYDKDF (reference sequence).

V and J are TRBV25-1 and TRBJ1-2, with D maybe TRBD1 (5 bases). Trimming stripped 4 bases from V and 4 bases from J, with 10 bases between. Germline CDR1 reads MGHDK; CDR2 reads SYGVNS. This CDR3 is built from 13 residues. The CDR3, as DNA: TGTGCCAGCAGTGGGCAGGGACCCTATGGCTACACCTTC. As protein: CASSGQGPYGYTF.

This clone was observed a handful of times. This chain connects TRBV5-6 to TRBJ2-7, with a weak D call TRBD1 (5 bases). The CDR3 extends over 14 amino acids. Looked up from germline, CDR1 is SGHDT and CDR2 is YYEEEE. V was pared by 2 bases and J by 6 bases, with 15 bases between. CDR3 sequence: CASSFKGLLPEQYF. Here the CDR3 DNA reads TGTGCCAGCAGCTTCAAGGGGCTCCTCCCCGAGCAGTACTTC.

As concerns this clone: The sample holds other DNA sequences that translate to the same CDR3. J is TRBJ2-5 and V is TRBV2; D is unclear. Per the germline V gene, CDR1 is SNHLY and CDR2 is FYNNEI. The CDR3 runs to 10 residues. Trimming stripped 1 base from V and 6 bases from J, with 0 bases between. This CDR3 reads CASSEETQYF. The CDR3 DNA reads TGTGCCAGCAGTGAAGAGACCCAGTACTTC.

V and J are TRBV30 and TRBJ1-1, with D perhaps TRBD1 (5 bases). Between the trimmed V and J ends, which lost 6 bases and 3 bases, there was a span of 11 bases. CDR1 GTSNPN and CDR2 SVGIG come from the germline V gene (reference sequence). The CDR3 has 12 residues. CDR3 loop: CACEQEHTEAFF. The CDR3 region has the DNA TGTGCCTGCGAACAGGAGCACACTGAAGCTTTCTTT.

This clone was recorded a few times. A much larger clone is a single base away; this may be a read error. CDR3 DNA: TGTGCCAGCAGCTTTGACACCGGGGAGCTGTTTTTT. It codes for CASSFDTGELFF. The chain combines TRBV7-8 with TRBJ2-2, with D hard to call. CDR1 is SGHVS, CDR2 FQNEAQ, per germline. The CDR3 is 12 amino acids. The V gene lost 3 bases and the J gene lost 3 bases, with 2 bases spanning the gap.

The V call is TRBV7-2, the J call TRBJ1-2, with TRBD1 identical over 7 bases. CDR1 is SGHTA and CDR2 is FQGNSA in the germline V gene. The CDR3 spans 15 residues. V trimming: 5 bases; J trimming: 0 bases; junction bases outside the gene matches: 6. As DNA, the CDR3 is TGTGCCAGCAGCCTCAGGGGGGGAACTAACTATGGCTACACCTTC. It encodes CASSLRGGTNYGYTF.

V is TRBV7-8 and J is TRBJ2-7; D gene ambiguous. CDR1 and CDR2 from the germline V gene are SGHVS and FQNEAQ. V shed 1 base and J shed 6 bases, with 7 bases lying between them. The CDR3 has 12 residues. CDR3 protein: CASSLEVSEQYF. For the CDR3, the DNA is TGTGCCAGCAGCTTAGAGGTCTCCGAGCAGTACTTC.

This clone was detected a few times. The same CDR3 arises from other DNA sequences in this sample as well. V is TRBV4-1 and J is TRBJ2-7; 8 bases fit TRBD1. The J segment lost 4 bases and the V segment lost 2 bases, leaving 4 bases of the junction unmatched. CDR1 MGHRA and CDR2 YSYEKL come from the germline V gene. The CDR3 sequence is 14 residues long. DNA of the CDR3: TGCGCCAGCAGCCAAAGAGGACAGGGTTACGAGCAGTACTTC. Protein product: CASSQRGQGYEQYF.

This rearrangement joins TRBV29-1 to TRBJ1-1; possibly TRBD1 for D (6 bases). This CDR3 spans 13 amino acids. Germline CDR1 SQVTM, CDR2 ANQGSEA. V was trimmed by 7 bases and J by 0 bases, leaving 12 bases between them. The CDR3 DNA sequence: TGCAGCGCCCAGACAGGCATGAACACTGAAGCTTTCTTT. It encodes CSAQTGMNTEAFF.

This clone showed up just a few times. This chain joins TRBV19 and TRBJ1-1; D is ambiguous. The CDR3 runs 13 residues. CDR1 and CDR2 from the germline V gene are LNHDA and SQIVND (reference sequence). Trimming pared 7 bases from V and 1 base from J, leaving 10 bases between. Here the CDR3 reads CASNHGENTEAFF. The CDR3 DNA follows: TGTGCCAGTAACCATGGAGAGAACACTGAAGCTTTCTTT.

This clone has ten or more counts. This chain links TRBV10-3 with TRBJ2-1, with TRBD2 matching 9 bases. This CDR3 contains 11 residues. Germline values: CDR1 ENHRY, CDR2 SYGVKD. V was pared by 10 bases and J by 13 bases, with 8 bases of the junction left unmatched. CDR3 DNA: TGTGCCACCGCCGGACTAGCGAATCAGTTCTTC. Translating it yields CATAGLANQFF.

This sequence joins TRBV25-1 and TRBJ2-7; TRBD1 might be the D (6 bases). V lost 7 bases to trimming and J lost 2 bases, with 12 bases between them. This CDR3 spans 13 amino acids. Germline V gene data show CDR1 as MGHDK and CDR2 as SYGVNS. CDR3 in amino acids: CASTHGGTYEQYF. The CDR3 DNA follows: TGTGCCAGCACCCATGGGGGCACCTACGAGCAGTACTTC.

This chain uses TRBV2 with TRBJ2-4; no clear D. The V gene's germline CDR1 is SNHLY and CDR2 FYNNEI. The CDR3 is 11 amino acids. With 7 bases removed from V and 7 bases from J, the gap between germline ends came to 8 bases. DNA for the CDR3: TGTGCCAGCACAGCCACGAACATTCAGTACTTC. Protein: CASTATNIQYF.

The V and J genes are TRBV29-1 and TRBJ1-2; TRBD1 matches 8 bases. J gave up 3 bases and V 4 bases, and 4 bases lay outside the gene matches. The CDR3 is 13 residues long. The germline V gene has CDR1 SQVTM and CDR2 ANQGSEA. The CDR3 DNA sequence: TGCAGCGTTGCGGACAGGGTAGACTATGGCTACACCTTC. It is translated as CSVADRVDYGYTF.